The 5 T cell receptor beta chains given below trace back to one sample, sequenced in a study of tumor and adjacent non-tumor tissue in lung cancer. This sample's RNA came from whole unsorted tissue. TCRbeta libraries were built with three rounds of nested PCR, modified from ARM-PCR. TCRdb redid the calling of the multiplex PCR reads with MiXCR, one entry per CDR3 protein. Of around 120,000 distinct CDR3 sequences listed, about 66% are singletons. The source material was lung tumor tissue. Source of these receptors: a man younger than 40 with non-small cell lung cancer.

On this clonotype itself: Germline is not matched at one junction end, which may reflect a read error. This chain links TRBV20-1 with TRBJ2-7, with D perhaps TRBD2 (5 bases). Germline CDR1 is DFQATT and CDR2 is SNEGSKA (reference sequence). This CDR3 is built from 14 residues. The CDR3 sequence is CSTSLSGYTYEQYF. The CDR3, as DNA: TGCAGTACTAGTCTCTCGGGGTATACATACGAGCAGTACTTC.

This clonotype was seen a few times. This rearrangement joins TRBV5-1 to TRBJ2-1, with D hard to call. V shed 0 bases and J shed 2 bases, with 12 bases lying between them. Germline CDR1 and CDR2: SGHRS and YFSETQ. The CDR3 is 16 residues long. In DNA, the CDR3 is TGCGCCAGCAGCTTGGGTAGGGCCGTAACCTACAATGAGCAGTTCTTC. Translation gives CASSLGRAVTYNEQFF.

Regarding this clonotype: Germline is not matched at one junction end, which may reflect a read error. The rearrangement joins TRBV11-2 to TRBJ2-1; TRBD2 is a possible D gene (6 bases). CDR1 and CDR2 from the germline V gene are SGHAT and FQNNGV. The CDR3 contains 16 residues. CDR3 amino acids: CASSPTSMASYNEQFF. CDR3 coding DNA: TGTGCCAGCAGCCCCACTAGCATGGCGTCCTACAATGAGCAATTCTTC.

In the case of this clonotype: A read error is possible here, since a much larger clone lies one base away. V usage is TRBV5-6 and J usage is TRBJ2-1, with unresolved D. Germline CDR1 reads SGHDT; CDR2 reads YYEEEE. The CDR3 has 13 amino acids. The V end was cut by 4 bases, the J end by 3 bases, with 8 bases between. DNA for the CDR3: TGTGCCAGCAGCGGGGATTACTACAATGAGCAGTTCTTC. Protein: CASSGDYYNEQFF.

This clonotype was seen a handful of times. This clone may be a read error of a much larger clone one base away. The DNA of the CDR3 is TGTGCCAGCAGCCAAGATCTTAACTCTGGGGCCAACGCCCTGACTTTC. It encodes CASSQDLNSGANALTF. The chain recombines TRBV4-2 with TRBJ2-6, with a possible D match to TRBD1 (5 bases). Germline CDR1 LGHNA, CDR2 YNFKEQ. The length of the CDR3 is 16 residues.